A single sample gave rise to the 8 T cell receptor beta chains below, sequenced in a study of Ad26.COV2.S vaccination and SARS-CoV-2 variants. Treatment described: around 19 received Ad26.COV2.S at low or high dose, single or two shots; about 5 received placebo; per-sample allocation not given. Samples analyzed were those drawn on day 63 after the first vaccine or placebo injection. The method was immunoSEQ multiplex PCR; TCRdb's version includes in-frame clones alone and lacks a portion of them. The repertoire holds a few hundred thousand clones, with 90% as singletons. Sequences were derived from peripheral blood, sampled in a trial of Ad26.COV2.S vaccine versus placebo. Source of these receptors: a person between 18 and 59 years old who received the Ad26.COV2.S COVID-19 vaccine or a placebo.

The V call is TRBV9, the J call TRBJ1-4; tentative D call: TRBD1 (6 bases). Trimming stripped 3 bases from V and 0 bases from J, with 9 bases between. The CDR3 has 15 amino acids. Germline loops: CDR1 SGDLS, CDR2 YYNGEE. This CDR3 is CASSAGTTTNEKLFF. The DNA for the CDR3 is TGTGCCAGCAGCGCCGGGACAACAACTAATGAAAAACTGTTTTTT.

The chain combines TRBV4-3 with TRBJ2-3, with 8 bases fitting TRBD2. Germline loops: CDR1 LGHNA, CDR2 YSLEER. The V gene end was trimmed by 6 bases and the J gene end by 4 bases; junction bases not matched to a gene: 12. This CDR3 is 16 amino acids long. The CDR3 region is CASSPNGAGGPDTQYF. The CDR3 coding sequence is TGCGCCAGCAGTCCAAACGGTGCGGGAGGACCAGATACGCAGTATTTT.

The chain has TRBV18 and TRBJ2-7, with D unresolved. Between the trimmed V and J ends, which lost 3 bases and 5 bases, there was a span of 8 bases. This CDR3 spans 12 amino acids. In germline, CDR1 is KGHSH, CDR2 LQKENI. Written as DNA, the CDR3 is TGTGCCAGCTCACCGTACAACGACGAGCAGTACTTC. As protein: CASSPYNDEQYF.

This clone appeared a few times. The chain recombines TRBV29-1 with TRBJ2-7, with D possibly matching TRBD1 (5 bases). This CDR3 region has 13 residues. The germline gives CDR1 SQVTM, CDR2 ANQGSEA. The ends were cut back, 5 bases at V and 3 bases at J, with 14 bases in the middle. Here the CDR3 reads CSVSGQGYYEQYF. For the CDR3, the DNA is TGCAGCGTTTCTGGCCAGGGATACTACGAGCAGTACTTC.

The CDR3 coding sequence is TGCGCCAGCAGTTCCGGACTAGCGGCCAGCTACGAGCAGTACTTC. Its translation is CASSSGLAASYEQYF. This sequence joins TRBV4-1 and TRBJ2-7; TRBD2 agrees at 10 bases. This CDR3 region has 15 residues. Trimming removed 6 bases from V and 3 bases from J; junction bases left unmatched: 8. The germline V gene has CDR1 MGHRA and CDR2 YSYEKL.

The gene calls are TRBV18 and TRBJ2-1; maybe TRBD2 (6 bases). CDR3 length: 14 amino acids. The germline gives CDR1 KGHSH, CDR2 LQKENI. V lost 0 bases to trimming and J lost 10 bases, with 13 bases between them. The CDR3 region is CASSPPLAGTEQFF. The CDR3 nucleotides are TGTGCCAGCTCACCACCGCTCGCGGGAACCGAGCAGTTCTTC.

This clone showed up just once. The same CDR3 arises from other DNA sequences in this sample as well. The chain combines TRBV6-5 with TRBJ2-7; D possibly corresponds to TRBD1 (6 bases). Trimming took off 6 bases at V and 0 bases at J, with 15 bases between the two ends. This CDR3 has 15 amino acids. Germline V gives CDR1 MNHEY, CDR2 SVGAGI. The CDR3: CASSRPGQSSYEQYF. The CDR3 DNA sequence: TGTGCCAGCAGCCGGCCGGGACAAAGCTCCTACGAGCAGTACTTC.

The chain carries TRBV27 and TRBJ1-2; no reliable D call. The CDR3 consists of 13 residues. Germline V CDR1 and CDR2: MNHEY, SMNVEV (reference sequence). Deletions cut 4 bases from V and 7 bases from J, with 13 bases between. This CDR3 reads CASSYGLQSGYTF. CDR3 nucleotides: TGTGCCAGCAGTTATGGTCTTCAAAGTGGCTACACCTTC.